This TCR beta chain was sequenced for a study of OX40 agonist ivuxolimab in advanced cancers. Study context: Prior checkpoint blockade (anti-PD-1, anti-PD-L1 or anti-CTLA-4) was permitted; about 40% had it.

V lost 6 bases to trimming and J lost 2 bases, with 13 bases between them. The CDR3 has 14 amino acids. Germline-derived CDR1 and CDR2 are LNHDA and SQIVND (reference sequence). Sequenced by immunoSEQ multiplex PCR; TCRdb stores in-frame clones only, minus some. The sample consists of over 85,000 clones, roughly 88% of them appearing once. The TCR sequence derives from an adult with an advanced solid tumor such as melanoma, head and neck, liver or kidney cancer. The source material was CD4+ or CD8+ T cells sorted from blood, sampled in a trial of the OX40 agonist ivuxolimab. J is TRBJ1-1 and V is TRBV19; D is unclear. Written as DNA, the CDR3 is TGTGCCAGTAGCCTCGGCGGAGCTAACACTGAAGCTTTCTTT. This encodes CASSLGGANTEAFF.